This T cell receptor beta chain was documented in a study of blood T cells in healthy people across ages. The use of a sample-barcoded 5' primer and a J-beta primer mix characterized a second PCR of roughly 6 to 11 cycles. Via MiXCR, TCRdb re-called the 5' RACE reads, giving one row per CDR3 protein. The data show some 1.8 million distinct CDR3 sequences, with about two fifths seen just once and 20% to 25% held by the top ten. This clonotype occurred a few times. CDR1 and CDR2 from the germline V gene are SQVTM and ANQGSEA. The trim removed 6 bases at V and 11 bases at J, leaving 18 bases unmatched. The CDR3 runs 14 residues.

V gene TRBV29-1 combines with J gene TRBJ2-5; 7 bases are a match to TRBD2. Sequenced sample: blood. The TCR was taken from a human donor in good health. The CDR3 protein is CSVVRDYYPGEQYF. The CDR3 DNA reads TGCAGCGTCGTCCGGGACTACTATCCGGGGGAGCAGTACTTC. The full variable domain, with the rest looked up from reference TRBV29-1 and TRBJ2-5, is SAVISQKPSRDICQRGTSLTIQCQVDSQVTMMFWYRQQPGQSLTLIATANQGSEATYESGFVIDKFPISRPNLTFSTLTVSNMSPEDSSIYLCSVVRDYYPGEQYFGPGTRLLVL.